The 7 T cell receptor beta chains reported below all come from one sample, sequenced in a study of prognosis after radiotherapy for stage I lung cancer. Genomic DNA was the source, and TCR beta CDR3 was amplified from it by two-round multiplex PCR. First-round PCR used primers specific to each TRBV and TRBJ gene. Using its own MiXCR run on the multiplex PCR reads, TCRdb lists one record per CDR3 protein. The repertoire holds under 25,000 distinct CDR3 sequences, with 40% to 55% as singletons. Specimen: PBMCs, collected before or after stereotactic body radiation therapy (not recorded which). Every receptor here comes from a donor over 45 with non-small cell lung cancer.

The chain has TRBV7-2 and TRBJ2-2; the match to TRBD1 covers 8 bases. The V gene end was trimmed by 1 base and the J gene end by 1 base; junction bases not matched to a gene: 11. CDR3 length: 19 residues. CDR1 is SGHTA and CDR2 is FQGNSA in the germline V gene. This chain's CDR3 is CASSLVGTGSSLNTGELFF. The CDR3 region has the DNA TGTGCCAGCAGCTTAGTTGGGACAGGATCTTCGTTGAACACCGGGGAGCTGTTTTTT.

The chain employs TRBV30 and TRBJ1-2; 7 bases fit TRBD1. Germline CDR1 and CDR2: GTSNPN and SVGIG (reference sequence). The V and J ends lost 0 bases and 8 bases, in that order; junction bases with no gene match: 6. The CDR3 runs to 13 residues. CDR3 loop: CAWSVQGGDGYTF. The CDR3, as DNA: TGTGCCTGGAGTGTACAAGGGGGCGACGGCTACACCTTC.

The chain uses TRBV28 and TRBJ2-5; tentatively, D is TRBD2 (7 bases). The germline V gene has CDR1 MDHEN and CDR2 SYDVKM. Between the trimmed V and J ends, which lost 5 bases and 2 bases, there was a span of 18 bases. This CDR3 contains 16 residues. The CDR3 loop reads CASSLEGGPFQETQYF. The CDR3 nucleotides read TGTGCCAGCAGTCTAGAGGGGGGGCCCTTTCAAGAGACCCAGTACTTC.

Of note for this clonotype: With a far larger clone one base away, a read error is the likely cause. This chain uses TRBV11-1 with TRBJ2-7; 7 nucleotides line up with TRBD2. The ends lost 10 bases at V and 3 bases at J; junction bases unmatched: 9. This CDR3 is 13 amino acids long. Germline CDR1 reads SGHAT; CDR2 reads FQDESV (reference sequence). The CDR3 DNA sequence: TGTGCCACCCGGAGCGGGGCAGTCTACGAGCAGTACTTC. It translates to CATRSGAVYEQYF.

This clonotype showed up many times. The chain combines TRBV30 with TRBJ1-4; 9 nucleotides agree with TRBD1. The J segment lost 5 bases and the V segment lost 5 bases, leaving 6 bases of the junction unmatched. CDR1 and CDR2 from the germline V gene are GTSNPN and SVGIG (reference sequence). CDR3 length: 14 residues. CDR3 residues: CAWAKTGGNEKLFF. The DNA of the CDR3 is TGTGCCTGGGCCAAGACAGGGGGAAATGAAAAACTGTTTTTT.

This chain uses TRBV6-4 with TRBJ1-6; D unresolved. Germline-derived CDR1 and CDR2 are MRHNA and SNTAGT. Trimming pared 6 bases from V and 14 bases from J, leaving 20 bases between. The CDR3 totals 14 residues. CDR3: CASRDGPLGSSLHF. CDR3 nucleotide sequence: TGTGCCAGCAGGGATGGCCCCTTAGGCTCATCCCTCCACTTT.

This clonotype appeared many times. The rearrangement uses TRBV19 and TRBJ2-5, with 9 bases lining up with TRBD1. Trimming at V came to 4 bases and at J to 5 bases, leaving 8 bases not matched to a gene. The CDR3 has 15 residues. Germline V gene sequence: CDR1 LNHDA, CDR2 SQIVND (reference sequence). This CDR3 reads CASSRGDRAPETQYF. In nucleotides, the CDR3 is TGTGCCAGTAGTAGAGGGGACAGGGCTCCCGAGACCCAGTACTTC.